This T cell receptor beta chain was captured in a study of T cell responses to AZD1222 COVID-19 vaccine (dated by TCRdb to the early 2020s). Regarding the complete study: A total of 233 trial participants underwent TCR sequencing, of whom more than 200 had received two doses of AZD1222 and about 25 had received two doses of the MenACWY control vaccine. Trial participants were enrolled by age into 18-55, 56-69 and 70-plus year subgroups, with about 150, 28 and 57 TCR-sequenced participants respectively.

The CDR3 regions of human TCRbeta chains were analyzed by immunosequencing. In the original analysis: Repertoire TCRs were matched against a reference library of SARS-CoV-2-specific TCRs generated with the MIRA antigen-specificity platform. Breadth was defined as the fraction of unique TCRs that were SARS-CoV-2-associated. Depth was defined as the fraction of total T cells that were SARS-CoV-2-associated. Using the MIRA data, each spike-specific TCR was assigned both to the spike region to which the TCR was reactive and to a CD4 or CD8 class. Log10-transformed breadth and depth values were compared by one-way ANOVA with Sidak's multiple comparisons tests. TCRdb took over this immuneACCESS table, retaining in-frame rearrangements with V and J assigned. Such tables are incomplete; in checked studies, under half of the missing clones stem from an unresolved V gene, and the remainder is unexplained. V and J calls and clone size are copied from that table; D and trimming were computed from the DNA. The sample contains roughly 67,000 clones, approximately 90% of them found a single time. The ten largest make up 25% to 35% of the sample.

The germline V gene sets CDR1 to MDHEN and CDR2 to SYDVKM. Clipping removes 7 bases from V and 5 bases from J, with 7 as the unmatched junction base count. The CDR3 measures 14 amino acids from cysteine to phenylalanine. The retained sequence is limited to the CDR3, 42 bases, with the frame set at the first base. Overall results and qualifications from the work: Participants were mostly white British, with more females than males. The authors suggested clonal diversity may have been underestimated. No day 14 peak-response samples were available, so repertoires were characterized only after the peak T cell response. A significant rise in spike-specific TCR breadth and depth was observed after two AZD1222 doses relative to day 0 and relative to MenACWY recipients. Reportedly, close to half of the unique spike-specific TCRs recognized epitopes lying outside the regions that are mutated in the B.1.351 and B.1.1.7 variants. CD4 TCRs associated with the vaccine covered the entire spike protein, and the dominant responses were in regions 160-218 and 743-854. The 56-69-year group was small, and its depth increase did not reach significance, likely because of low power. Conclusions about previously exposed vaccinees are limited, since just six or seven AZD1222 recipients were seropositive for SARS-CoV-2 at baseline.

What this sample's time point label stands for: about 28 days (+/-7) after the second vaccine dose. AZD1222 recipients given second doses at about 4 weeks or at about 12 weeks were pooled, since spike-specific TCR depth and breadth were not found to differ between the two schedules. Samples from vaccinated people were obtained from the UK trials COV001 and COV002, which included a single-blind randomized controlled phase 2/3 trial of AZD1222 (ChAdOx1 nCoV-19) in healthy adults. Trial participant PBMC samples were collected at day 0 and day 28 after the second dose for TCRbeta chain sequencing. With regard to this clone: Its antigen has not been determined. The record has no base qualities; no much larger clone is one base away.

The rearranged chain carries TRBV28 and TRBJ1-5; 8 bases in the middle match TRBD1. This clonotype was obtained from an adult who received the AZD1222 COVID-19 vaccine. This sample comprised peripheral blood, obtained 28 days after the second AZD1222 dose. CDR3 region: CASTPGTGYQPQHF. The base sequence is TGTGCCAGCACCCCCGGGACAGGTTATCAGCCCCAGCATTTT.